This T cell receptor beta chain was retrieved from a study of T cells after posttransplantation cyclophosphamide. Study findings and constraints: Tissue-infiltrating T cells from skin or gut overlapped little with blood T cells. Later blood repertoires were often dominated by clones from the donor CD8+ memory compartment.

This related bone marrow graft donor gave peripheral blood on the day of marrow donation. Produced via immunoSEQ multiplex PCR; TCRdb's table is partial and in-frame only. This sample has 30,000 to 45,000 clones, each found more than once. With respect to this clone: Its specificity is not known.

Germline loops: CDR1 SGHTA, CDR2 FQGNSA. This CDR3 is built from 14 residues. The junction had 7 bases not matched to a gene; V was cut back by 2 bases and J by 10 bases. The receptor was derived from a girl under 18 in good health, CMV-negative, and a related stem cell transplant donor. The material sequenced was PBMCs. The chain joins TRBV7-2 to TRBJ2-1; the match to TRBD2 covers 8 bases. CDR3 sequence (DNA): TGTGCCAGCAGCTTACGATCGGGGGGGAGGGAGCAGTTCTTC. Protein: CASSLRSGGREQFF.